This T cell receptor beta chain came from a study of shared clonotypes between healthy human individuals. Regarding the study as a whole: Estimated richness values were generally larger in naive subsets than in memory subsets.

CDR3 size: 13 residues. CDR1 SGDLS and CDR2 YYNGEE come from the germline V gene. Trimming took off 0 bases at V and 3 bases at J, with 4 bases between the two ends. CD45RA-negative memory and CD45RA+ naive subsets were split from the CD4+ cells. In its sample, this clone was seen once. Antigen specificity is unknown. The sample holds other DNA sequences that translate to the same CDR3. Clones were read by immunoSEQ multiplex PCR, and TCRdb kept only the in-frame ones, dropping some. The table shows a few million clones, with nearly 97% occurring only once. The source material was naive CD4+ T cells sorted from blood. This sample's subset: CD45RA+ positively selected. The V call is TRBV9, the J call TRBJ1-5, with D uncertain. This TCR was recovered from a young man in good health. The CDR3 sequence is CASSVDPNQPQHF. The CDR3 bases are TGTGCCAGCAGCGTAGACCCCAATCAGCCCCAGCATTTT.